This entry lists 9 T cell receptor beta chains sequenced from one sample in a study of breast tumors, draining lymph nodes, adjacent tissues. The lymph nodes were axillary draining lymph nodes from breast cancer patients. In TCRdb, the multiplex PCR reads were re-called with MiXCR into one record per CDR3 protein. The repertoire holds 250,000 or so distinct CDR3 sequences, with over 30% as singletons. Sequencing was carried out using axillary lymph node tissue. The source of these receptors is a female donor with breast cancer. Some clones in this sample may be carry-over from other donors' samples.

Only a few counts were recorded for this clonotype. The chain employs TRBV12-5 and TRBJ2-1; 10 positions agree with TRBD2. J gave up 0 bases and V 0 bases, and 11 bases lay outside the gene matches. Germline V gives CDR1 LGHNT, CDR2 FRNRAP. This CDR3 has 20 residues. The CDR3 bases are TGTGCTAGTGGTTTGGTTTTTCAGCGGGAGGGCCGGAGCTCCTACAATGAGCAGTTCTTC. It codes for CASGLVFQREGRSSYNEQFF.

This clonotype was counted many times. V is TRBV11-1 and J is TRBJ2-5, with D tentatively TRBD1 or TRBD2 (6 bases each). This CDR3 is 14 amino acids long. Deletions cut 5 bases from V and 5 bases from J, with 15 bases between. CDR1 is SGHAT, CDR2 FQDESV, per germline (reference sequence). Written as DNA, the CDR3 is TGTGCCAGCAGCGTGGACAGTCGGGGGGAGACCCAGTACTTC. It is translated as CASSVDSRGETQYF.

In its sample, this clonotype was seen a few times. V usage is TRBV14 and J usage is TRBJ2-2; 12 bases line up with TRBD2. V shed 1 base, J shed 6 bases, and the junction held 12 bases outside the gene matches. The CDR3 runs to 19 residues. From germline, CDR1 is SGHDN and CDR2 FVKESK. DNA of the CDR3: TGTGCCAGCAGCCAAGTCGGACTAGCGGGGCTCTCGACGCCCGGGGAGCTGTTTTTT. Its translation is CASSQVGLAGLSTPGELFF.

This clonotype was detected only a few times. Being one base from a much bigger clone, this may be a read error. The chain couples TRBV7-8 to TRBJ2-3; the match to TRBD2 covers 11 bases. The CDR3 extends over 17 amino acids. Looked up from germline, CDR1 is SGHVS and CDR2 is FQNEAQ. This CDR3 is CASSVASGRKGTDPQYF. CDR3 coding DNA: TGTGCCAGCAGCGTCGCTAGCGGGAGGAAGGGCACAGATCCGCAGTATTTT.

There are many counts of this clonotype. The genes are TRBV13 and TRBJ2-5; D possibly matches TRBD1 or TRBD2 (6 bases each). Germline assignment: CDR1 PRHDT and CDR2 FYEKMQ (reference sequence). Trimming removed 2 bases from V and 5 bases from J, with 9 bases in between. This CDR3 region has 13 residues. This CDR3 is CASSLWGAETQYF. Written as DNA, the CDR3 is TGTGCCAGCAGCTTATGGGGGGCTGAGACCCAGTACTTC.

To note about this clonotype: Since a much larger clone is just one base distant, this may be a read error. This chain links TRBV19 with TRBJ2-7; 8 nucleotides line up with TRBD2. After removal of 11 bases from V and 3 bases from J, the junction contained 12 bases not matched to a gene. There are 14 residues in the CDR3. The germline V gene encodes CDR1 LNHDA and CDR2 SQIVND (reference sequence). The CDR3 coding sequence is TGTGCCGGTAATGAAGGGACTAGTTTCTACGAGCAGTACTTC. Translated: CAGNEGTSFYEQYF.

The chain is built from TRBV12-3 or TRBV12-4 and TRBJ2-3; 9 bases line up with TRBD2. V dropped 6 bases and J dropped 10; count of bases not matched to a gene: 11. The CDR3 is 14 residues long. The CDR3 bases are TGTGCCAGCAGCCACGCGGGGGGGCGGCCGCCGCAGTATTTT. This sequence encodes CASSHAGGRPPQYF.

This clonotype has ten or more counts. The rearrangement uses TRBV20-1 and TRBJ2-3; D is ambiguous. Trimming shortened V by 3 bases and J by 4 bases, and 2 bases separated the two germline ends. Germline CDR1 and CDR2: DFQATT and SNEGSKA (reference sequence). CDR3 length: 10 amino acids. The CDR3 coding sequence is TGCAGTGCTAGTTCAGATACGCAGTATTTT. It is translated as CSASSDTQYF.

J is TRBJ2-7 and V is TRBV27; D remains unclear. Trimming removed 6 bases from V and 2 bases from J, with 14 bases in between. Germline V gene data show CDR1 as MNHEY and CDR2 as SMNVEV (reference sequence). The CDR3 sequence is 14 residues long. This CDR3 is CASRVDGDTYEQYF. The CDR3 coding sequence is TGTGCCAGCAGGGTTGATGGGGATACCTACGAGCAGTACTTC.